This entry lists 17 T cell receptor beta chains sequenced from one sample in a study of blood T cell repertoires in COVID-19. TCRdb keeps only in-frame clones here, not all; method: immunoSEQ multiplex PCR. The table records roughly 100,000 clones, approximately 78% of them present only once. The sequenced sample was peripheral blood. The receptors shown here come from a man aged 55 to 70 with active or convalescent COVID-19.

The chain combines TRBV19 with TRBJ1-2, with D uncertain. The V gene lost 0 bases and the J gene lost 3 bases, with 14 bases spanning the gap. CDR3 length: 16 amino acids. Germline V CDR1 and CDR2: LNHDA, SQIVND (reference sequence). CDR3 bases: TGTGCCAGTAGTATAGACGGACTACGACCCTACTATGGCTACACCTTC. Residues: CASSIDGLRPYYGYTF.

This sequence joins TRBV11-3 and TRBJ1-2; no firm D call. Germline assignment: CDR1 SGHNT and CDR2 YENEEA. The CDR3 has 14 residues. Trimming pared 5 bases from V and 0 bases from J, leaving 10 bases between. CDR3 in amino acids: CASSRSPSNYGYTF. The CDR3 DNA follows: TGTGCCAGCAGCCGTTCTCCGTCTAACTATGGCTACACCTTC.

The count of this clone is one. The chain recombines TRBV7-8 with TRBJ2-3; TRBD2 matches 11 bases. Germline loops: CDR1 SGHVS, CDR2 FQNEAQ. The CDR3 length is 16 residues. V lost 5 bases and J lost 5; bases outside the gene matches: 9. The chain's CDR3 is CASSPEPGLAVDTQYF. For the CDR3, the DNA is TGTGCCAGCAGCCCGGAGCCGGGACTAGCGGTAGATACGCAGTATTTT.

The V call is TRBV5-4, the J call TRBJ2-7, with 7 bases identical to TRBD1. This CDR3 is 12 amino acids long. From germline, CDR1 is SGHNT and CDR2 YYREEE (reference sequence). Trimming removed 5 bases from V and 4 bases from J; junction bases left unmatched: 3. The DNA of the CDR3 is TGTGCCAGCAGGGGACAGAATTACGAGCAGTACTTC. Protein sequence: CASRGQNYEQYF.

The chain carries TRBV14 and TRBJ2-5; possible D gene TRBD1, 6 bases. Germline loops: CDR1 SGHDN, CDR2 FVKESK. Trimming removed 0 bases at V and 4 bases at J, with 9 bases between. The CDR3 sequence is 14 residues long. CDR3: CASSQESGVETQYF. The CDR3 bases are TGTGCCAGCAGCCAAGAGTCAGGGGTAGAGACCCAGTACTTC.

This chain links TRBV13 with TRBJ2-1; 12 bases are a match to TRBD2. After removal of 5 bases from V and 3 bases from J, the junction contained 5 bases not matched to a gene. The CDR3 sequence is 16 residues long. Germline loops: CDR1 PRHDT, CDR2 FYEKMQ (reference sequence). CDR3 residues: CASSARLAGVYNEQFF. The CDR3 DNA reads TGTGCCAGCAGCGCCCGACTAGCGGGAGTCTACAATGAGCAGTTCTTC.

V and J are TRBV6-1 and TRBJ2-5, with TRBD2 matching over 10 bases. The V gene end was trimmed by 2 bases and the J gene end by 1 base; junction bases not matched to a gene: 4. Germline V gene lookup returns CDR1 MNHNS and CDR2 SASEGT. This CDR3 contains 16 residues. The CDR3 sequence: CASSEFGTSAQETQYF. Written as DNA, the CDR3 is TGTGCCAGCAGTGAATTTGGGACTAGCGCCCAAGAGACCCAGTACTTC.

The chain uses TRBV20-1 and TRBJ2-2; 9 positions match TRBD2. The length of the CDR3 is 15 residues. Losses at the gene ends were 3 bases for V and 3 bases for J; bases not matched to a gene: 5. Germline V lookup: CDR1 DFQATT, CDR2 SNEGSKA (reference sequence). The CDR3 DNA sequence: TGCAGTGCTAGTTTGGGACTAGCAGACACCGGGGAGCTGTTTTTT. It codes for CSASLGLADTGELFF.

CDR3 nucleotides: TGTGCCAGCAGTTCGGCGGGACTAGCGGCACCCAATGAGCAGTTCTTC. This sequence encodes CASSSAGLAAPNEQFF. The V and J genes are TRBV27 and TRBJ2-1; 11 bases fit TRBD2. The length of the CDR3 is 16 residues. The junction had 8 bases not matched to a gene; V was cut back by 4 bases and J by 6 bases. The germline CDR1 and CDR2 sequences are MNHEY and SMNVEV (reference sequence).

The chain has TRBV15 and TRBJ1-2; TRBD1 is a possible D gene (5 bases). This CDR3 spans 13 amino acids. Trimming left V 1 base short and J 5 bases short, with 8 bases between. CDR1 and CDR2 (germline): LNHNV, YYDKDF (reference sequence). DNA of the CDR3: TGTGCCACCAGCAGAGGACAGTTGTATGGCTACACCTTC. Residues: CATSRGQLYGYTF.

The rearrangement uses TRBV5-1 and TRBJ1-3; a weak D match, TRBD1 (6 bases). V lost 3 bases to trimming and J lost 9 bases, with 19 bases between them. The CDR3 contains 15 residues. The germline V gene encodes CDR1 SGHRS and CDR2 YFSETQ. The CDR3 sequence is CASSSNSRGTGTIYF. Written as DNA, the CDR3 is TGCGCCAGCAGCTCAAACTCCAGGGGCACGGGCACCATATATTTT.

This chain links TRBV6-5 with TRBJ2-7; D perhaps matches TRBD2 (5 bases). V shed 6 bases and J shed 6 bases, with 12 bases lying between them. Looked up from germline, CDR1 is MNHEY and CDR2 is SVGAGI. The CDR3 is 12 residues long. CDR3 protein: CASSTSGSEQYV. As DNA, the CDR3 is TGTGCCAGCAGCACTTCGGGGAGCGAGCAGTACGTC.

This chain joins TRBV7-2 and TRBJ2-5; 9 nucleotides line up with TRBD2. CDR3 length: 16 residues. Germline trimming cut 1 base from V and 1 base from J; bases unmatched to any gene: 4. Germline V CDR1 and CDR2: SGHTA, FQGNSA. CDR3 coding DNA: TGTGCCAGCAGCTTAGATCTAGCGGGAATCCAAGAGACCCAGTACTTC. This codes for CASSLDLAGIQETQYF.

This clone was recorded a few times. This chain joins TRBV5-1 and TRBJ2-5, with TRBD1 identical over 8 bases. Germline CDR1 is SGHRS and CDR2 is YFSETQ. The CDR3 is made up of 15 amino acids. V gave up 4 bases and J gave up 3 bases; unmatched junction bases: 8. CDR3 DNA sequence: TGCGCCAGCAGCATTGACAGGGGTATTGAAGAGACCCAGTACTTC. Protein: CASSIDRGIEETQYF.

This chain joins TRBV14 and TRBJ2-6; a possible D gene is TRBD1 (5 bases). V lost 1 base to trimming and J lost 3 bases, with 19 bases between them. Germline V gene data show CDR1 as SGHDN and CDR2 as FVKESK. The CDR3 sequence is 19 residues long. The CDR3 DNA follows: TGTGCCAGCAGCCAAGGTGTCCGATGGGGCGCAGATGGGGCCAACGTCCTGACTTTC. This encodes CASSQGVRWGADGANVLTF.

This clone turned up a few times. J is TRBJ1-2 and V is TRBV19; D is unclear. V gave up 3 bases and J gave up 9 bases, with 14 bases separating them. The germline gives CDR1 LNHDA, CDR2 SQIVND (reference sequence). CDR3 length: 13 residues. The CDR3 DNA follows: TGTGCCAGTAGTATTTTGCCAGGCCCACGCTACACCTTC. This codes for CASSILPGPRYTF.

This clone occurred once. The rearrangement joins TRBV28 to TRBJ1-1, with D tentatively TRBD1 (5 bases). V shed 6 bases and J shed 2 bases, with 16 bases lying between them. Germline V gene sequence: CDR1 MDHEN, CDR2 SYDVKM. The CDR3 length is 15 residues. CDR3 loop: CASSKERRANTEAFF. For the CDR3, the DNA is TGTGCCAGCAGCAAGGAACGCAGGGCCAACACTGAAGCTTTCTTT.